This T cell receptor beta chain was found in a study of CD8+CD57+ T cells in acquired aplastic anemia. Turning to the study itself: The mean DNA yield obtained from sorted CD4+ and CD8+ cells came to roughly 3.4 ug.

It was patients with CD8+CD57+ cell expansion by flow cytometry who were chosen for sequencing. TCR beta VDJ combinations and CDR3 sequences were profiled from genomic DNA. MiXCR was run by TCRdb on the reads, yielding one entry per CDR3 protein. The sample carries around 200,000 distinct CDR3 sequences, roughly 45% recorded once. This clonotype was counted only a few times. CDR3 length equals 14 residues. Germline-derived CDR1 and CDR2 are MGHDK and SYGVNS. Trimming removed 2 bases at V and 5 bases at J, with 9 bases between. The source material was sorted CD4+, CD8+, or CD8+CD57+ T cells (not recorded which) from PBMCs. The TCR sequence derives from a human donor with aplastic anemia. V and J are TRBV25-1 and TRBJ1-4; D uncertain. This chain's CDR3 is CASSEMANNEKLFF. In DNA, the CDR3 is TGTGCCAGCAGTGAAATGGCCAACAATGAAAAACTGTTTTTT.